Below, 27 T cell receptor beta chains from the same sample are listed, as sequenced in a study of blood T cells in healthy people across ages. A second 7 to 11 cycle PCR used barcoded and J-beta primers. TCRdb reprocessed the 5' RACE reads with MiXCR, giving one entry per CDR3 protein. The sample gives over 1,500,000 distinct CDR3 sequences, about 39% of which show up once; 23% is in the top ten. Source material: blood. All receptors derive from a human donor in good health.

This rearrangement joins TRBV6-5 to TRBJ1-1; unclear D gene. Trimming removed 2 bases at V and 8 bases at J, with 9 bases between. Germline CDR1 and CDR2: MNHEY and SVGAGI. The CDR3 runs 12 residues. The DNA of the CDR3 is TGTGCCAGCAGTTACGGCGGGCAGGAAGCTTTCTTT. This gives the protein CASSYGGQEAFF.

The genes are TRBV5-1 and TRBJ1-2; D gene uncertain. Germline V gives CDR1 SGHRS, CDR2 YFSETQ. CDR3 length equals 16 residues. V was cut by 0 bases and J by 9 bases, with 21 bases left in between. CDR3: CASSLVAGTVPYSYTF. CDR3 nucleotide sequence: TGCGCCAGCAGCTTGGTGGCGGGCACAGTCCCTTATAGCTACACCTTC. The whole variable domain, remainder taken from reference TRBV5-1 and TRBJ1-2, is KAGVTQTPRYLIKTRGQQVTLSCSPISGHRSVSWYQQTPGQGLQFLFEYFSETQRNKGNFPGRFSGRQFSNSRSEMNVSTLELGDSALYLCASSLVAGTVPYSYTFGSGTRLTVV.

In its sample, this clonotype was seen a few times. The chain uses TRBV27 and TRBJ2-5, with D perhaps matching TRBD1 or TRBD2 (5 bases each). The assigned J gene may be wrong: the sequence end matches TRBJ2-7 better. Germline assignment: CDR1 MNHEY and CDR2 SMNVEV (reference sequence). CDR3 length: 14 residues. The CDR3 spells CASSRLGTGSEQYF. The DNA of the CDR3 is TGTGCCAGCAGCAGACTCGGGACGGGTAGCGAGCAGTACTTC.

The V and J genes are TRBV4-2 and TRBJ2-3, with D possibly called TRBD1 or TRBD2 (5 bases each). The length of the CDR3 is 16 residues. Germline V gene sequence: CDR1 LGHNA, CDR2 YNFKEQ. The V gene lost 1 base and the J gene lost 9 bases, with 20 bases spanning the gap. CDR3 nucleotide sequence: TGTGCCAGCAGCCAAGCCCCGGTCGAGGGGCCGGAAACGCAGTATTTT. Residues: CASSQAPVEGPETQYF.

The chain links TRBV9 to TRBJ1-3; 10 bases match TRBD1. Looked up from germline, CDR1 is SGDLS and CDR2 is YYNGEE. V was clipped by 3 bases and J by 0 bases; unmatched bases: 6. The CDR3 contains 17 residues. CDR3 sequence (DNA): TGTGCCAGCAGCGCCGCGGGACAGGGGTTCTCTGGAAACACCATATATTTT. It specifies CASSAAGQGFSGNTIYF.

This clonotype was observed a handful of times. The chain carries TRBV5-1 and TRBJ1-5; TRBD1 aligns across 10 bases. Trimming removed 2 bases from V and 5 bases from J; junction bases left unmatched: 4. CDR1 and CDR2 from the germline V gene are SGHRS and YFSETQ. The CDR3 sequence is 15 residues long. CDR3 sequence reads: CASSLGQGGYQPQHF. CDR3 coding DNA: TGCGCCAGCAGCTTAGGACAGGGGGGATATCAGCCCCAGCATTTT.

The chain recombines TRBV16 with TRBJ2-3, with unresolved D. V shed 4 bases and J shed 3 bases, with 8 bases lying between them. The CDR3 covers 13 residues. Germline CDR1 and CDR2: KGHSY and FQNENV. CDR3 DNA: TGTGCCAGCAGCCCGTACGGGACAGATACGCAGTATTTT. This gives the protein CASSPYGTDTQYF.

The chain recombines TRBV12-3 or TRBV12-4 with TRBJ1-2, with TRBD1 matching 9 bases. The CDR3 totals 17 residues. The V segment lost 5 bases and the J segment 2 bases; nucleotides outside the gene matches: 12. The CDR3 region is CASSTPQGAVGNYGYTF. In nucleotides, the CDR3 is TGTGCCAGCAGTACCCCACAGGGGGCAGTGGGGAACTATGGCTACACCTTC.

This sequence joins TRBV20-1 and TRBJ1-6; no clear D. The germline CDR1 and CDR2 sequences are DFQATT and SNEGSKA (reference sequence). V was pared by 1 base and J by 11 bases, with 15 bases between. CDR3 length: 14 residues. Here the CDR3 DNA reads TGCAGTGCTAGAGCTGAGGGAACTTGGACACCCCTCCACTTT. It specifies CSARAEGTWTPLHF.

This clonotype has more than one count but fewer than ten. This rearrangement joins TRBV28 to TRBJ2-1, with a tentative D call TRBD1 (6 bases). V gave up 6 bases and J gave up 0 bases, with 21 bases separating them. In germline, CDR1 is MDHEN, CDR2 SYDVKM. The CDR3 is made up of 18 amino acids. For the CDR3, the DNA is TGTGCCAGCAGAACGGGGACACCGAGGCTTAGCTCCTACAATGAGCAGTTCTTC. This sequence encodes CASRTGTPRLSSYNEQFF.

The chain employs TRBV13 and TRBJ1-2; a weak D match, TRBD1 (5 bases). Trimming left V 5 bases short and J 6 bases short, with 16 bases between. The CDR3 is 14 residues long. The germline V gene has CDR1 PRHDT and CDR2 FYEKMQ (reference sequence). The CDR3 coding sequence is TGTGCCAGCAGCATGATAGACAGCTTCCATGGCTACACCTTC. The encoded protein is CASSMIDSFHGYTF.

The V and J genes are TRBV20-1 and TRBJ2-7, with D possibly TRBD1 on 6 matching bases. CDR1 and CDR2 from the germline V gene are DFQATT and SNEGSKA (reference sequence). V shed 7 bases and J shed 2 bases, with 9 bases lying between them. The CDR3 runs to 11 residues. CDR3 sequence: CSGNRAYEQYF. The CDR3 coding sequence is TGCAGTGGGAACAGGGCCTACGAGCAGTACTTC.

This rearrangement joins TRBV20-1 to TRBJ1-4; no clear D gene. V was cut by 6 bases and J by 4 bases, with 6 bases left in between. The CDR3 is made up of 11 amino acids. The germline CDR1 and CDR2 sequences are DFQATT and SNEGSKA (reference sequence). The CDR3 spells CSATLNEKLFF. CDR3 nucleotide sequence: TGCAGTGCCACCCTTAATGAAAAACTGTTTTTT.

The V and J genes are TRBV7-8 and TRBJ2-3; possibly TRBD2 for D (6 bases). Germline values: CDR1 SGHVS, CDR2 FQNEAQ. V lost 3 bases and J 6 bases, leaving 19 bases between the germline ends. CDR3 size: 16 residues. The CDR3 DNA follows: TGTGCCAGCAGCTTGGTTCGGGCGGGGCGCATGGATACGCAGTATTTT. Translating gives CASSLVRAGRMDTQYF.

The V and J genes are TRBV11-2 and TRBJ1-1, with TRBD1 matching 7 bases. Per germline, CDR1 SGHAT and CDR2 FQNNGV. CDR3 length: 20 amino acids. With V trimmed by 0 bases and J by 3 bases, 19 bases remained unmatched. This CDR3 is CASSLDMGLGQDTHHTEAFF. The CDR3 bases are TGTGCCAGCAGCTTAGATATGGGGCTCGGACAGGATACACACCACACTGAAGCTTTCTTT.

The chain employs TRBV28 and TRBJ1-4; D is ambiguous. Germline CDR1 MDHEN, CDR2 SYDVKM. V lost 6 bases, J lost 3 bases, and 14 bases lay in between. The CDR3 spans 15 residues. The CDR3 loop is CASSSGGPPNEKLFF. CDR3 DNA sequence: TGTGCCAGCAGCTCTGGAGGTCCACCTAATGAAAAACTGTTTTTT.

This clonotype was counted only a few times. The V call is TRBV20-1, the J call TRBJ2-1, with TRBD2 matching over 7 bases. This CDR3 has 13 residues. The V and J ends lost 2 bases and 4 bases, in that order; junction bases with no gene match: 2. CDR1 and CDR2 from the germline V gene are DFQATT and SNEGSKA (reference sequence). The CDR3 spells CSARNGGYNEQFF. Written as DNA, the CDR3 is TGCAGTGCTAGAAACGGGGGGTACAATGAGCAGTTCTTC.

The chain employs TRBV20-1 and TRBJ2-3; D unclear. Germline values: CDR1 DFQATT, CDR2 SNEGSKA (reference sequence). The CDR3 has 11 residues. This CDR3 is CSADFTDTQYF. CDR3 sequence (DNA): TGCAGCGCAGACTTCACAGATACGCAGTATTTT.

The chain links TRBV7-2 to TRBJ2-7; D gene unclear. Per the germline V gene, CDR1 is SGHTA and CDR2 is FQGNSA. The CDR3 is made up of 15 amino acids. Trimming pared 4 bases from V and 2 bases from J, leaving 15 bases between. The CDR3 DNA reads TGTGCCAGCAGCTCATGGGGTCCCGTCCCCTACGAGCAGTACTTC. Amino acids: CASSSWGPVPYEQYF.

The chain recombines TRBV20-1 with TRBJ1-1; D is unresolved. The length of the CDR3 is 16 residues. Looked up from germline, CDR1 is DFQATT and CDR2 is SNEGSKA (reference sequence). V dropped 0 bases and J dropped 5 bases, with 19 bases sitting between them. CDR3 nucleotides: TGCAGTGCTAGAGATCTTGATGGAGGGTTGGAGACTGAAGCTTTCTTT. Translation: CSARDLDGGLETEAFF.

There are a few counts of this clonotype. V usage is TRBV7-2 and J usage is TRBJ2-1; 7 positions agree with TRBD1. Per the germline V gene, CDR1 is SGHTA and CDR2 is FQGNSA. CDR3 length equals 15 residues. Germline trimming cut 1 base from V and 5 bases from J; bases unmatched to any gene: 5. The DNA of the CDR3 is TGTGCCAGCAGCTTAGTATCCGGGACAGACAATGAGCAGTTCTTC. Amino acids: CASSLVSGTDNEQFF. Variable domain in full (rest from reference TRBV7-2 and TRBJ2-1): GAGVSQSPSNKVTEKGKDVELRCDPISGHTALYWYRQSLGQGLEFLIYFQGNSAPDKSGLPSDRFSAERTGGSVSTLTIQRTQQEDSAVYLCASSLVSGTDNEQFFGPGTRLTVL.

V and J are TRBV15 and TRBJ1-2; D remains unclear. V was trimmed by 3 bases and J by 2 bases, leaving 13 bases between them. The germline CDR1 and CDR2 sequences are LNHNV and YYDKDF (reference sequence). This CDR3 region has 15 residues. The chain's CDR3 is CATSSPRMANYGYTF. The DNA for the CDR3 is TGTGCCACCAGCAGCCCAAGGATGGCAAACTATGGCTACACCTTC.

This sequence joins TRBV10-3 and TRBJ1-2; 10 bases match TRBD1. This CDR3 has 15 amino acids. CDR1 is ENHRY, CDR2 SYGVKD, per germline. Trimming took 7 bases from V and 3 from J; bases not matched to a gene: 8. In DNA, the CDR3 is TGTGCCATCACCGAGGGGACAGGGGCTGACTATGGCTACACCTTC. It specifies CAITEGTGADYGYTF.

The CDR3 loop is CSARLAAGETQYF. Written as DNA, the CDR3 is TGCAGTGCTAGACTAGCTGCCGGGGAGACCCAGTACTTC. The V and J genes are TRBV20-1 and TRBJ2-5; possible D gene TRBD2, 5 bases. V lost 2 bases, J lost 5 bases, and 12 bases lay in between. The CDR3 covers 13 residues. CDR1 DFQATT and CDR2 SNEGSKA come from the germline V gene (reference sequence).

The genes are TRBV29-1 and TRBJ1-4; D gene unclear. Germline V CDR1 and CDR2: SQVTM, ANQGSEA. The CDR3 consists of 12 residues. V was pared by 6 bases and J by 10 bases, with 15 bases between. In nucleotides, the CDR3 is TGCAGCGTCTGGGCCCTATCTGGAAAACTGTTTTTT. Translating gives CSVWALSGKLFF.

V gene TRBV6-6 combines with J gene TRBJ1-2; maybe TRBD1 (6 bases). Trimming took off 6 bases at V and 0 bases at J, with 14 bases between the two ends. The CDR3 covers 15 residues. CDR1 and CDR2 (germline): MNHNY, SVGAGI (reference sequence). The CDR3 coding sequence is TGTGCCAGCAGCCTTGACAGGTTATCTAACTATGGCTACACCTTC. This encodes CASSLDRLSNYGYTF.

In its sample, this clonotype was seen a few times. This chain joins TRBV21-1 and TRBJ2-3; the table gives TRBD1 as D, unverified against the DNA. TRBV21-1 is labeled a pseudogene. There are 16 residues in the CDR3. The CDR3 DNA follows: TGTGCCAGCAGCAAAGGGACGGGACAGTACACAGATACGCAGTATTTT. Amino acids: CASSKGTGQYTDTQYF.